This T cell receptor beta chain stems from a study of blood T cell repertoires in COVID-19. Study-level information: COVID-19 samples from acute and convalescent phases originated in the United States, Italy and Spain. From T cells, B-cell-depleted T cells, or PBMCs came the material, which was cDNA or gDNA.

Germline values: CDR1 GTSNPN, CDR2 SVGIG (reference sequence). V was clipped by 2 bases and J by 2 bases, with 12 bases between them. The CDR3 contains 14 residues. Original processing notes: Estimation of nucleated cell counts was performed using reference gene primer amplification. The repertoire was sequenced with immunoSEQ multiplex PCR; TCRdb's copy has only in-frame clones and lacks some. Clonal size and the V and J genes are those of that table, whereas D and trimming came from the DNA. Seen here are about 140,000 clones, around 80% observed once, and the top ten hold over 10%. Sequencing was performed on peripheral blood. The chain is built from TRBV30 and TRBJ2-5; D might be TRBD1 (5 bases). The source of this sequence is an elderly man with acute or convalescent COVID-19. The DNA of the CDR3 is TGTGCCTGGAGTAAGACAGCCTTTCAAGAGACCCAGTACTTC. It translates to CAWSKTAFQETQYF.